This T cell receptor beta chain was observed in a study of T cell responses to AZD1222 COVID-19 vaccine. Findings and limits, study-wide: Repertoire sampling was restricted to post-peak T cell response timepoints.

V was clipped by 0 bases and J by 0 bases, with 7 bases between them. Germline assignment: CDR1 SGHNT and CDR2 YYREEE (reference sequence). This CDR3 has 15 residues. A note on this clone: Its specificity is not known.

The table came from immunoSEQ multiplex PCR; TCRdb's copy has only in-frame clones and leaves some out. The table includes roughly 200,000 clones, 85% to 95% detected once. The rearrangement joins TRBV5-4 to TRBJ1-3; D ambiguous. This sequence was found in an adult in good health. The starting material was peripheral blood, obtained on day 0 of MenACWY control vaccination. The CDR3 spells CASSLGTASGNTIYF. CDR3 DNA sequence: TGTGCCAGCAGCTTGGGGACGGCCTCTGGAAACACCATATATTTT.